The 29 T cell receptor beta chains listed next were all sequenced from one sample in a study of molecular identifiers for immune sequencing clone quantification. A single record per CDR3 protein comes from TCRdb applying MiXCR to the PCR reads. Of some 5,700 distinct CDR3 sequences detected, roughly 15% appear once; the ten largest clones hold approximately 2.3%. Sequencing used naive CD8+ T cells from blood, with Jurkat cell RNA spiked in. As to subset: FACS-sorted CD8+CD4-CCR7+CD45RA+ naive T cells. Receptors originate from a human donor in good health. Some libraries in this study had Jurkat cell RNA spiked in.

This clonotype was seen only a few times. V is TRBV7-9 and J is TRBJ1-1, with D possibly TRBD1 on 5 matching bases. Germline V lookup: CDR1 SEHNR, CDR2 FQNEAQ (reference sequence). The CDR3 sequence is 17 residues long. Trimming took off 5 bases at V and 3 bases at J, with 22 bases between the two ends. The CDR3 bases are TGTGCCAGCAGCCGAGCCGGGACGACGCCGGGTCACACTGAAGCTTTCTTT. It is translated as CASSRAGTTPGHTEAFF.

With respect to this clonotype: Possible read error: a much larger clone is one base away. Because it lacks the conserved phenylalanine or tryptophan at the end, this CDR3 is likely a read error. The chain carries TRBV27 and TRBJ1-1; TRBD1 is a possible D gene (5 bases). Germline loops: CDR1 MNHEY, CDR2 SMNVEV (reference sequence). Trimming removed 6 bases from V and 4 bases from J, with 15 bases in between. The CDR3 loop spans 14 amino acids. CDR3 coding DNA: TGTGCCAGCAGGGGATGGGGCTTGGGCACTGAAGCTTTCTCT. Translated, it gives CASRGWGLGTEAFS.

By share of the sample, this clonotype is medium-sized. The chain couples TRBV6-6 to TRBJ2-2; 8 bases fit TRBD2. The CDR3 consists of 18 residues. Germline CDR1 MNHNY, CDR2 SVGAGI (reference sequence). V lost 2 bases to trimming and J lost 5 bases; unmatched junction nucleotides: 13. The CDR3 loop reads CASSYPGASGSYTGELFF. The CDR3 DNA sequence: TGTGCCAGCAGTTACCCGGGGGCCAGCGGGAGCTATACCGGGGAGCTGTTTTTT.

This clonotype is classed as medium-sized. This chain uses TRBV3-1 with TRBJ2-1, with a tentative D call TRBD1 (6 bases). Germline CDR1 and CDR2: LGHDT and YNNKEL (reference sequence). The CDR3 has 15 amino acids. Trimming stripped 4 bases from V and 8 bases from J, with 18 bases between. CDR3 sequence reads: CASSPQRGHHYEQFF. The CDR3 nucleotides are TGTGCCAGCAGCCCCCAAAGGGGACACCATTATGAGCAGTTCTTC.

Judged by abundance, this clonotype is medium-sized. The V and J genes are TRBV4-3 and TRBJ1-5; D remains unclear. Germline CDR1 is LGHNA and CDR2 is YSLEER. The CDR3 spans 15 residues. The V gene lost 0 bases and the J gene lost 5 bases, with 11 bases spanning the gap. CDR3 amino acids: CASSQDVVGYQPQHF. DNA for the CDR3: TGCGCCAGCAGCCAAGATGTCGTCGGCTATCAGCCCCAGCATTTT.

In its sample, this clonotype is medium-sized. This rearrangement joins TRBV9 to TRBJ2-5, with 8 bases that match TRBD1. Germline V lookup: CDR1 SGDLS, CDR2 YYNGEE. With V trimmed by 0 bases and J by 5 bases, 12 bases remained unmatched. This CDR3 has 17 amino acids. The CDR3 DNA is TGTGCCAGCAGCGTAGCGGGACAGGCCTACGAGGGGGAGACCCAGTACTTC. It specifies CASSVAGQAYEGETQYF.

Many counts were recorded for this clonotype. CDR3 nucleotide sequence: TGTGCCAGCAGGTCATGGGACAGGGCAAACTCCGACTACACCTTC. This gives the protein CASRSWDRANSDYTF. This chain connects TRBV7-4 to TRBJ1-2; 9 nucleotides align to TRBD1. Germline CDR1 reads SGHVT; CDR2 reads SQSDAQ. Trimming removed 6 bases from V and 10 bases from J; junction bases left unmatched: 15. The CDR3 sequence is 15 residues long.

Concerning this clonotype itself: A much larger clonotype is one base distant, so this may be a read error. This sequence joins TRBV14 and TRBJ2-2; D gene unclear. This CDR3 has 16 amino acids. The V gene's germline CDR1 is SGHDN and CDR2 FVKESK. V was trimmed by 0 bases and J by 1 base, leaving 9 bases between them. Written as DNA, the CDR3 is TGTGCCAGCAGCCAAGATGGGTTCCTGAACACCGGGGAGCTGTTTTTT. Its translation is CASSQDGFLNTGELFF.

This clonotype is categorized as medium-sized (0.01 to 0.1%). The chain recombines TRBV7-6 with TRBJ2-7, with a possible D match to TRBD1 (5 bases). The CDR3 length is 16 residues. Germline V gene data show CDR1 as SGHVS and CDR2 as FNYEAQ. V was clipped by 2 bases and J by 7 bases, with 21 bases between them. CDR3: CASSLSPRDSFGEQYF. The CDR3 DNA is TGTGCCAGCAGCTTATCGCCCAGAGACAGCTTCGGGGAGCAGTACTTC.

By share, this clonotype counts as medium-sized. CDR3 bases: TGTGCCAGCAGCTTAGGTCAGAGCACAGATACGCAGTATTTT. Translation: CASSLGQSTDTQYF. V usage is TRBV11-2 and J usage is TRBJ2-3; D not certain. Trimming shortened V by 1 base and J by 0 bases, and 5 bases separated the two germline ends. This CDR3 comprises 14 residues. Germline values: CDR1 SGHAT, CDR2 FQNNGV. The full variable domain, rest sourced from reference TRBV11-2 and TRBJ2-3, is EAGVAQSPRYKIIEKRQSVAFWCNPISGHATLYWYQQILGQGPKLLIQFQNNGVVDDSQLPKDRFSAERLKGVDSTLKIQPAKLEDSAVYLCASSLGQSTDTQYFGPGTRLTVL.

In regard to this clonotype: It may be a read error: a sequence one base away is much more abundant. The chain recombines TRBV29-1 with TRBJ2-1; 9 nucleotides match TRBD2. J gave up 0 bases and V 6 bases, and 12 bases lay outside the gene matches. The V gene's germline CDR1 is SQVTM and CDR2 ANQGSEA. The length of the CDR3 is 17 residues. The CDR3 protein is CSVDGTSCLSSYNEQFF. CDR3 nucleotides: TGCAGCGTAGACGGGACTAGCTGCTTGAGCTCCTACAATGAGCAGTTCTTC.

This clonotype is labeled medium-sized (0.01 to 0.1%). The rearrangement joins TRBV7-9 to TRBJ2-5; 10 nucleotides match TRBD2. Germline V gene lookup returns CDR1 SEHNR and CDR2 FQNEAQ (reference sequence). The CDR3 is 17 amino acids. The V segment lost 5 bases and the J segment 0 bases; nucleotides outside the gene matches: 9. The CDR3, as DNA: TGTGCCAGCAGCCCGAGAATAGCGGGAGGTCACCAAGAGACCCAGTACTTC. Amino acid sequence: CASSPRIAGGHQETQYF.

Judged by abundance, this clonotype is medium-sized. V gene TRBV7-9 combines with J gene TRBJ2-5, with TRBD1 as a possible D gene (6 bases). Looked up from germline, CDR1 is SEHNR and CDR2 is FQNEAQ (reference sequence). This CDR3 region has 16 residues. Trimming shortened V by 5 bases and J by 5 bases, and 21 bases separated the two germline ends. The CDR3 here is CASSELEGGMKETQYF. The CDR3 DNA reads TGTGCCAGCAGCGAACTCGAAGGGGGTATGAAGGAGACCCAGTACTTC.

The V call is TRBV6-6, the J call TRBJ2-5; D gene uncertain. CDR1 is MNHNY, CDR2 SVGAGI, per germline (reference sequence). The CDR3 loop spans 12 amino acids. V was shortened by 3 bases and J by 4 bases, with 6 bases between the two germline ends. CDR3: CASSYTRETQYF. CDR3 DNA: TGTGCCAGCAGTTATACCAGAGAGACCCAGTACTTC.

Judged by abundance, this clonotype is medium-sized. The chain uses TRBV7-9 and TRBJ2-1; D might be TRBD1 (6 bases). Per germline, CDR1 SEHNR and CDR2 FQNEAQ (reference sequence). Trimming took off 3 bases at V and 0 bases at J, with 9 bases between the two ends. This CDR3 contains 15 residues. CDR3 sequence reads: CASSLGAGSYNEQFF. The CDR3 DNA follows: TGTGCCAGCAGCTTGGGGGCAGGCTCCTACAATGAGCAGTTCTTC.

This clonotype is medium-sized (0.01 to 0.1%) within its sample. The V and J genes are TRBV13 and TRBJ2-7; D is uncertain. Germline V gene lookup returns CDR1 PRHDT and CDR2 FYEKMQ (reference sequence). This CDR3 comprises 13 residues. The V end was cut by 6 bases, the J end by 3 bases, with 12 bases between. As DNA, the CDR3 is TGTGCCAGCAGGGCCGTTGGCGACTACGAGCAGTACTTC. This codes for CASRAVGDYEQYF.

The chain combines TRBV4-1 with TRBJ2-3; 8 positions agree with TRBD1. The CDR3 is 14 residues long. The germline CDR1 and CDR2 sequences are MGHRA and YSYEKL. With V trimmed by 5 bases and J by 4 bases, 5 bases remained unmatched. CDR3 sequence: CASSSGQGADTQYF. The CDR3 DNA is TGCGCCAGCAGCTCAGGACAGGGAGCAGATACGCAGTATTTT.

This clonotype was observed many times. V gene TRBV2 combines with J gene TRBJ2-7; a possible D gene is TRBD1 (5 bases). Germline V gene lookup returns CDR1 SNHLY and CDR2 FYNNEI. V lost 6 bases to trimming and J lost 3 bases, with 12 bases between them. CDR3 length: 13 amino acids. CDR3 nucleotide sequence: TGTGCCAGCAGCCGACAGAGAAACTACGAGCAGTACTTC. Its translation is CASSRQRNYEQYF.

In its sample, this clonotype ranks as medium-sized. This rearrangement joins TRBV5-1 to TRBJ2-5; 9 nucleotides line up with TRBD2. Germline CDR1 and CDR2: SGHRS and YFSETQ. The CDR3 runs 16 residues. Trimming cost V 2 bases and J 4 bases; bases outside gene matches: 9. This chain's CDR3 is CASSFGSGGHGETQYF. In nucleotides, the CDR3 is TGCGCCAGCAGCTTTGGAAGCGGGGGGCATGGAGAGACCCAGTACTTC.

This clonotype occurred many times. The chain links TRBV28 to TRBJ2-2; 7 nucleotides agree with TRBD1. J gave up 3 bases and V 4 bases, and 2 bases lay outside the gene matches. CDR3 length equals 14 residues. Germline CDR1 MDHEN, CDR2 SYDVKM. CDR3 in amino acids: CASSSTGDTGELFF. Here the CDR3 DNA reads TGTGCCAGCAGTTCAACAGGGGACACCGGGGAGCTGTTTTTT.

This clonotype was recorded a few times. Given a much more abundant clone one base away, this may be a read error. The chain is built from TRBV5-3 and TRBJ2-7, with D tentatively TRBD1 or TRBD2 (6 bases each). TRBV5-3 is an ORF, and what it does is uncertain. CDR3 size: 14 residues. The DNA of the CDR3 is TGTGCCAGCAGCCCCGCGGGACACCCCTACGGGCAGTACTTC. It encodes CASSPAGHPYGQYF.

Turning to this clonotype: A junction boundary mismatches the germline segment, possibly from a read error. The chain is built from TRBV29-1 and TRBJ2-3; weak D call: TRBD2 (6 bases). The CDR3 is 14 amino acids. The germline gives CDR1 SQVTM, CDR2 ANQGSEA. The chain's CDR3 is CSVVVAGSADTQYF. Written as DNA, the CDR3 is TGCAGCGTTGTAGTCGCGGGGAGCGCAGATACGCAGTACTTT.

This clonotype is deemed medium-sized (0.01 to 0.1%). The V and J genes are TRBV27 and TRBJ2-7; D perhaps matches TRBD2 (6 bases). The CDR3 has 11 residues. V was shortened by 4 bases and J by 7 bases, with 8 bases between the two germline ends. From germline, CDR1 is MNHEY and CDR2 SMNVEV (reference sequence). The CDR3 DNA sequence: TGTGCCAGCAGTTCCGCGGGGGAGCAGTACTTC. It codes for CASSSAGEQYF.

In this sample, this clonotype is medium-sized. The chain recombines TRBV12-3 or TRBV12-4 with TRBJ2-3; D possibly corresponds to TRBD2 (6 bases). Deletions cut 4 bases from V and 2 bases from J, with 13 bases between. This CDR3 spans 15 amino acids. The CDR3 sequence is CASSWSGQITDTQYF. The CDR3, as DNA: TGTGCCAGCAGTTGGAGCGGGCAGATCACAGATACGCAGTATTTT.

By its share, this clonotype is medium-sized. The chain employs TRBV5-6 and TRBJ2-3; D gene unclear. This CDR3 is 14 amino acids long. Germline V lookup: CDR1 SGHDT, CDR2 YYEEEE. The germline V and J ends were trimmed by 6 bases and 3 bases, with 14 bases remaining between them. The CDR3 DNA reads TGTGCCAGCAACAAAAGGTGGGGAACAGATACGCAGTATTTT. This codes for CASNKRWGTDTQYF.

Concerning this clonotype itself: A much more abundant neighbour one base away suggests this may be a read error. The DNA for the CDR3 is TGTGCCACCAGTGCAACAATTAATCAGCCCCAGCATTTT. This translates into CATSATINQPQHF. V gene TRBV24-1 combines with J gene TRBJ1-5; no clear D. V shed 5 bases and J shed 4 bases, with 8 bases lying between them. CDR1 and CDR2 from the germline V gene are KGHDR and SFDVKD. This CDR3 region has 13 residues.

This clonotype is medium-sized. The chain combines TRBV7-9 with TRBJ2-7, with TRBD1 identical over 8 bases. Trimming at V came to 2 bases and at J to 3 bases, leaving 3 bases not matched to a gene. Germline V gene data show CDR1 as SEHNR and CDR2 as FQNEAQ (reference sequence). The CDR3 is made up of 14 amino acids. The CDR3 loop reads CASSLIGTGYEQYF. The DNA of the CDR3 is TGTGCCAGCAGCTTAATTGGGACAGGCTACGAGCAGTACTTC.

The chain uses TRBV14 and TRBJ1-1; D is possibly TRBD1 (6 bases). There are 16 residues in the CDR3. The germline V and J ends were trimmed by 0 bases and 4 bases, with 15 bases remaining between them. Per germline, CDR1 SGHDN and CDR2 FVKESK. The CDR3 nucleotides read TGTGCCAGCAGCCAAGATTTGGGCAGGGGATCCACTGAAGCTTTCTTT. Encoded protein: CASSQDLGRGSTEAFF.

By its share, this clonotype is medium-sized (0.01 to 0.1%). The chain joins TRBV4-3 to TRBJ1-5; D ambiguous. The CDR3 totals 16 residues. CDR1 is LGHNA, CDR2 YSLEER, per germline. Between the trimmed V and J ends, which lost 1 base and 0 bases, there was a span of 10 bases. This CDR3 reads CASSQGWRVSNQPQHF. In DNA, the CDR3 is TGCGCCAGCAGCCAAGGGTGGAGAGTTAGCAATCAGCCCCAGCATTTT.